These 25 T cell receptor beta chains share one sample of origin, sequenced in a study of blood T cell repertoires in COVID-19. Some clones are missing from TCRdb's copy, which holds only in-frame ones; the method was immunoSEQ multiplex PCR. Of about 180,000 clones in the sample, more than 75% were seen once. Sequencing was done on a sample of peripheral blood. All receptors come from a man aged 35-49 years with active or convalescent COVID-19.

J is TRBJ2-3 and V is TRBV6-4, with D maybe TRBD2 (5 bases). The V and J ends lost 6 bases and 2 bases respectively, with 15 bases between them. The CDR3 consists of 15 residues. Per germline, CDR1 MRHNA and CDR2 SNTAGT. CDR3 sequence reads: CASSSSAVPTDTQYF. For the CDR3, the DNA is TGTGCCAGCAGCTCCTCAGCGGTGCCCACAGATACGCAGTATTTT.

The chain carries TRBV5-1 and TRBJ2-1; 12 bases are shared with TRBD1. V lost 0 bases to trimming and J lost 8 bases; unmatched junction nucleotides: 6. The length of the CDR3 is 16 residues. Germline V gene lookup returns CDR1 SGHRS and CDR2 YFSETQ. CDR3 nucleotide sequence: TGCGCCAGCAGCTTGGCCGGGACAGGGGGCAGGCATGAGCAGTTCTTC. This translates into CASSLAGTGGRHEQFF. The variable domain in full, completed from reference TRBV5-1 and TRBJ2-1, reads KAGVTQTPRYLIKTRGQQVTLSCSPISGHRSVSWYQQTPGQGLQFLFEYFSETQRNKGNFPGRFSGRQFSNSRSEMNVSTLELGDSALYLCASSLAGTGGRHEQFFGPGTRLTVL.

V and J are TRBV27 and TRBJ2-1; 7 nucleotides agree with TRBD1. Losses at the gene ends were 3 bases for V and 3 bases for J; bases not matched to a gene: 8. The CDR3 runs 16 residues. The germline gives CDR1 MNHEY, CDR2 SMNVEV (reference sequence). CDR3 bases: TGTGCCAGCAGTTTGGACGGAACAGGGGTCTACAATGAGCAGTTCTTC. It encodes CASSLDGTGVYNEQFF.

The CDR3: CASSWDRGRDGYTF. The DNA for the CDR3 is TGTGCCAGCAGTTGGGACAGGGGGCGGGATGGCTACACCTTC. This chain uses TRBV6-5 with TRBJ1-2; 12 bases align to TRBD1. The V gene's germline CDR1 is MNHEY and CDR2 SVGAGI. The CDR3 runs to 14 residues. V lost 4 bases and J lost 6; bases outside the gene matches: 3.

The rearrangement joins TRBV6-5 to TRBJ1-6; TRBD1 matches 10 bases. The V segment lost 5 bases and the J segment 10 bases; nucleotides outside the gene matches: 8. Germline lookup yields CDR1 MNHEY and CDR2 SVGAGI. CDR3 length: 15 residues. The CDR3 region is CASSTRQGAWSPLHF. The CDR3 region has the DNA TGTGCCAGCAGTACCCGACAGGGGGCCTGGTCACCCCTCCACTTT.

This clone was counted at least ten times. This chain links TRBV6-1 with TRBJ2-7, with D perhaps matching TRBD1 (6 bases). V shed 3 bases and J shed 0 bases, with 12 bases lying between them. The CDR3 is 15 residues long. Germline-derived CDR1 and CDR2 are MNHNS and SASEGT. CDR3 sequence: CASSEDSSSSYEQYF. The CDR3 DNA sequence: TGTGCCAGCAGTGAGGACAGTTCGAGCTCCTACGAGCAGTACTTC.

The chain combines TRBV7-2 with TRBJ2-2; 8 bases match TRBD1. The CDR3 is 14 amino acids. J gave up 6 bases and V 3 bases, and 3 bases lay outside the gene matches. Germline assignment: CDR1 SGHTA and CDR2 FQGNSA. The CDR3 DNA is TGTGCCAGCAGCTTGGACAGGGCGTCCGGGGAGCTGTTTTTT. The encoded protein is CASSLDRASGELFF. The entire variable domain, with the rest obtained from reference TRBV7-2 and TRBJ2-2, is as follows: GAGVSQSPSNKVTEKGKDVELRCDPISGHTALYWYRQSLGQGLEFLIYFQGNSAPDKSGLPSDRFSAERTGGSVSTLTIQRTQQEDSAVYLCASSLDRASGELFFGEGSRLTVL.

The rearrangement links TRBV2 to TRBJ1-4; D call uncertain. CDR1 SNHLY and CDR2 FYNNEI come from the germline V gene. This CDR3 region has 15 residues. V lost 7 bases to trimming and J lost 6 bases, with 18 bases between them. The CDR3 DNA is TGTGCCAGCACCAGGAAACCTTCGGCTGATGAAAAACTGTTTTTT. It specifies CASTRKPSADEKLFF.

The chain uses TRBV5-4 and TRBJ1-2; the D gene is possibly TRBD1 (5 bases). The CDR3 is 15 residues long. Trimming pared 0 bases from V and 7 bases from J, leaving 16 bases between. Germline V gene data show CDR1 as SGHNT and CDR2 as YYREEE (reference sequence). This CDR3 reads CASSLDGQPIGGYTF. CDR3 nucleotides: TGTGCCAGCAGCTTGGACGGACAACCTATCGGTGGCTACACCTTC.

The chain has TRBV5-1 and TRBJ1-1, with D maybe TRBD1 (6 bases). Germline CDR1 is SGHRS and CDR2 is YFSETQ. The CDR3 consists of 15 residues. V was shortened by 4 bases and J by 3 bases, with 16 bases between the two germline ends. The CDR3 DNA sequence: TGCGCCAGCAGCCCCGAGAGGGGGTTGTACACTGAAGCTTTCTTT. It yields the protein CASSPERGLYTEAFF.

V is TRBV25-1 and J is TRBJ2-5; TRBD2 aligns across 9 bases. Germline CDR1 reads MGHDK; CDR2 reads SYGVNS. The J segment lost 5 bases and the V segment lost 10 bases, leaving 11 bases of the junction unmatched. This CDR3 region has 14 residues. The CDR3 is CATRRAGGPETQYF. The CDR3 nucleotides read TGTGCCACCCGGAGGGCGGGGGGGCCGGAGACCCAGTACTTC.

J is TRBJ2-7 and V is TRBV5-1; 7 positions match TRBD1. The CDR3 extends over 15 amino acids. Trimming at V came to 4 bases and at J to 1 base, leaving 8 bases not matched to a gene. Germline V gene sequence: CDR1 SGHRS, CDR2 YFSETQ. In nucleotides, the CDR3 is TGCGCCAGCAGCGTTCCCCGACAGGGTTCCTACGAGCAGTACTTC. It encodes CASSVPRQGSYEQYF.

This clone has a handful of counts. The V gene is TRBV6-5, the J gene TRBJ1-6, with TRBD1 matching 9 bases. After removal of 5 bases from V and 9 bases from J, the junction contained 5 bases not matched to a gene. Looked up from germline, CDR1 is MNHEY and CDR2 is SVGAGI. The CDR3 is 14 residues long. The CDR3 DNA reads as TGTGCCAGCAGTAGGACAGGGGACAGTTCACCCCTCCACTTT. This translates into CASSRTGDSSPLHF.

The chain couples TRBV6-5 to TRBJ1-6; tentatively, D is TRBD1 (6 bases). Germline lookup yields CDR1 MNHEY and CDR2 SVGAGI. V gave up 2 bases and J gave up 9 bases, with 14 bases separating them. The CDR3 is 15 residues long. The CDR3 reads CASSYVGGRGSPLHF. The DNA of the CDR3 is TGTGCCAGCAGTTACGTCGGGGGGCGCGGTTCACCCCTCCACTTT.

J is TRBJ1-2 and V is TRBV3-1 (or the pseudogene TRBV3-2); D is perhaps TRBD1 (5 bases). V gave up 1 base and J gave up 8 bases, with 14 bases separating them. The germline V gene encodes CDR1 LGHDT and CDR2 YNNKEL (reference sequence). The length of the CDR3 is 14 residues. CDR3 sequence reads: CASSQAVGGRGYTF. In DNA, the CDR3 is TGTGCCAGCAGCCAAGCGGTGGGGGGAAGAGGCTACACCTTC.

This rearrangement joins TRBV7-3 to TRBJ2-5, with a possible D match to TRBD1 (5 bases). V was pared by 0 bases and J by 0 bases, with 5 bases between. This CDR3 is built from 14 residues. The V gene's germline CDR1 is SGHTA and CDR2 FQGTGA. CDR3 amino acids: CASSLTGDQETQYF. The CDR3 DNA reads as TGTGCCAGCAGCTTAACAGGGGACCAAGAGACCCAGTACTTC. Supplemented by reference TRBV7-3 and TRBJ2-5, the full variable domain reads GAGVSQTPSNKVTEKGKYVELRCDPISGHTALYWYRQSLGQGPEFLIYFQGTGAADDSGLPNDRFFAVRPEGSVSTLKIQRTERGDSAVYLCASSLTGDQETQYFGPGTRLLVL.

This sequence joins TRBV6-5 and TRBJ1-3, with D perhaps matching TRBD1 (5 bases). The ends were cut back, 6 bases at V and 3 bases at J, with 15 bases in the middle. Germline-derived CDR1 and CDR2 are MNHEY and SVGAGI. CDR3 size: 15 residues. CDR3 residues: CASRQPKGNGNTIYF. In nucleotides, the CDR3 is TGTGCCAGCAGGCAACCGAAGGGGAATGGAAACACCATATATTTT.

The chain combines TRBV15 with TRBJ1-2; 8 bases are a match to TRBD1. V trimming: 6 bases; J trimming: 8 bases; junction bases outside the gene matches: 5. Germline V gene sequence: CDR1 LNHNV, CDR2 YYDKDF (reference sequence). The CDR3 runs 12 residues. The CDR3 loop reads CATSPQGGGYTF. As DNA, the CDR3 is TGTGCCACCAGTCCACAGGGGGGCGGCTACACCTTC.

The V gene is TRBV6-4, the J gene TRBJ2-1; 9 nucleotides match TRBD2. The CDR3 consists of 13 residues. Trimming removed 4 bases from V and 6 bases from J; junction bases left unmatched: 1. CDR1 is MRHNA, CDR2 SNTAGT, per germline. The CDR3 protein is CASSASGANEQFF. DNA for the CDR3: TGTGCCAGCAGTGCTAGCGGGGCCAATGAGCAGTTCTTC.

J is TRBJ2-4 and V is TRBV5-1; maybe TRBD2 (5 bases). V was cut by 4 bases and J by 0 bases, with 14 bases left in between. CDR1 and CDR2 from the germline V gene are SGHRS and YFSETQ. The CDR3 is 16 amino acids. The CDR3 DNA follows: TGCGCCAGCAGCCCTGGAGGAGACCGAGCCAAAAACATTCAGTACTTC. Its translation: CASSPGGDRAKNIQYF.

The rearrangement uses TRBV2 and TRBJ2-7, with TRBD2 as a possible D gene (6 bases). The V gene's germline CDR1 is SNHLY and CDR2 FYNNEI. The CDR3 covers 14 residues. V gave up 1 base and J gave up 2 bases, with 9 bases separating them. The CDR3 region has the DNA TGTGCCAGCAGTGAAGTGGGGGGAACCTACGAGCAGTACTTC. It translates to CASSEVGGTYEQYF.

The chain recombines TRBV10-3 with TRBJ1-1, with 8 positions matching TRBD1. Germline loops: CDR1 ENHRY, CDR2 SYGVKD. This CDR3 contains 14 residues. The V gene end was trimmed by 7 bases and the J gene end by 4 bases; junction bases not matched to a gene: 8. The CDR3 sequence is CAIKGQGGVTEAFF. As DNA, the CDR3 is TGTGCCATCAAAGGACAGGGCGGGGTCACTGAAGCTTTCTTT.

This chain joins TRBV11-2 and TRBJ1-3, with D perhaps TRBD1 (5 bases). V dropped 5 bases and J dropped 2 bases, with 10 bases sitting between them. The CDR3 consists of 14 residues. Germline V gene data show CDR1 as SGHAT and CDR2 as FQNNGV. DNA of the CDR3: TGTGCCAGCAGCCTACAGACAGCTGGAAACACCATATATTTT. Translating gives CASSLQTAGNTIYF.

The genes are TRBV13 and TRBJ2-7; D ambiguous. CDR3 length equals 13 residues. V was shortened by 1 base and J by 3 bases, with 7 bases between the two germline ends. Germline-derived CDR1 and CDR2 are PRHDT and FYEKMQ (reference sequence). This chain's CDR3 is CASSLDTRYEQYF. The CDR3 DNA is TGTGCCAGCAGCTTAGACACCCGCTACGAGCAGTACTTC.

V and J are TRBV5-1 and TRBJ2-5, with 7 bases that match TRBD1. V shed 4 bases and J 10 bases; nucleotides not matched to a gene: 13. The germline V gene encodes CDR1 SGHRS and CDR2 YFSETQ. The CDR3 covers 14 residues. Here the CDR3 reads CASSASPGTVYQYF. CDR3 DNA sequence: TGCGCCAGCAGCGCCTCACCGGGGACAGTATACCAGTACTTC. Full variable domain (missing parts from reference TRBV5-1 and TRBJ2-5): KAGVTQTPRYLIKTRGQQVTLSCSPISGHRSVSWYQQTPGQGLQFLFEYFSETQRNKGNFPGRFSGRQFSNSRSEMNVSTLELGDSALYLCASSASPGTVYQYFGPGTRLLVL.